Following are 5 T cell receptor beta chains from one sample sequenced in a study of shared clonotypes between healthy human individuals. Libraries were prepared by immunoSEQ multiplex PCR; TCRdb keeps only in-frame clonotypes and omits some of them. The table shows a few hundred thousand clones, with approximately 70% occurring only once. Sequencing used memory CD4+ T cells sorted from blood. Subset described: CD45RA-negative fraction. The receptors here all came from a man aged 25 to 40 in good health.

The chain employs TRBV15 and TRBJ2-1, with D tentatively TRBD1 (6 bases). Germline V gene data show CDR1 as LNHNV and CDR2 as YYDKDF (reference sequence). V was cut by 8 bases and J by 0 bases, with 14 bases left in between. This CDR3 region has 15 residues. CDR3 in DNA: TGTGCCACCTTACCTGACAGGAGCTCCTACAATGAGCAGTTCTTC. Its translation: CATLPDRSSYNEQFF.

V usage is TRBV9 and J usage is TRBJ2-1, with TRBD2 matching 9 bases. Germline V gene data show CDR1 as SGDLS and CDR2 as YYNGEE. CDR3 length: 15 residues. Unmatched junction bases numbered 5, after V lost 2 bases and J lost 5 bases. The CDR3 coding sequence is TGTGCCAGCAGCGTTAGCGGGAGTGGCAACAATGAGCAGTTCTTC. Translation: CASSVSGSGNNEQFF.

The chain's CDR3 is CASSETSRDEQFF. The CDR3 DNA is TGTGCCAGCAGCGAGACAAGCCGGGATGAGCAGTTCTTC. The rearrangement uses TRBV5-4 and TRBJ2-1, with D hard to call. The V end was cut by 4 bases, the J end by 8 bases, with 13 bases between. Germline CDR1 and CDR2: SGHNT and YYREEE (reference sequence). CDR3 size: 13 residues.

The chain couples TRBV30 to TRBJ2-1; TRBD1 matches 7 bases. The CDR3 length is 12 residues. The germline V gene encodes CDR1 GTSNPN and CDR2 SVGIG (reference sequence). J was trimmed by 7 bases and V by 3 bases; bases with no gene match: 3. In DNA, the CDR3 is TGTGCCTGGAGCCCGACAGGGAATGAGCAGTTCTTC. Its translation is CAWSPTGNEQFF.

The V and J genes are TRBV6-5 and TRBJ2-1; TRBD2 is a possible D gene (6 bases). The V end was cut by 11 bases, the J end by 14 bases, with 25 bases between. The CDR3 length is 13 residues. Germline-derived CDR1 and CDR2 are MNHEY and SVGAGI. The CDR3 protein is CAVRGTRGSGEFF. In DNA, the CDR3 is TGTGCCGTTCGGGGGACTCGCGGATCGGGGGAGTTCTTC.